These T cell receptor beta chains were read from a single sample in a study of blood T cell repertoires in COVID-19. Sequencing used immunoSEQ multiplex PCR; TCRdb keeps in-frame clones, though not all of them. Of about 260,000 clones in the sample, 80% to 90% were seen once. The sample consisted of peripheral blood. All receptors come from a middle-aged woman who had recovered from COVID-19. CDR3s include the opening cysteine and the closing phenylalanine or tryptophan. A D gene is named only where the DNA matches it firmly. Size values are once, few and many counts, or a class for expanded clones, and some rows have none.

TGCAGCGCCGGCGGGGGACTATCACAAGAGACCCAGTACTTC	CSAGGGLSQETQYF	TRBD2	TRBJ2-5	TRBV29-1	few
TGTGCCAGCAGCGGAGGACAGGGTCGGGATGAAAAACTGTTTTTT	CASSGGQGRDEKLFF	TRBD1	TRBJ1-4	TRBV6-5	.
TGCGCCAGTTCACTTGTGTCTGGGGCCAACGTCCTGACTTTC	CASSLVSGANVLTF	.	TRBJ2-6	TRBV5-1	.
TGTGCCAGCAGTGACGGAGGGCTGTTGGAGACCCAGTACTTC	CASSDGGLLETQYF	.	TRBJ2-5	TRBV2	.
TGTGCCAGCAACGTGGGGGGAGGGTTTGAACAGCCCCAGCATTTT	CASNVGGGFEQPQHF	.	TRBJ1-5	TRBV2	.
TGCGCCAGCAGCCAAGTGATAAGCTGGAACACTGAAGCTTTCTTT	CASSQVISWNTEAFF	.	TRBJ1-1	TRBV4-3	.
TGTGCCAGCAGCGCCACGAGCGGGGAAAACATTCAGTACTTC	CASSATSGENIQYF	TRBD2	TRBJ2-4	TRBV7-3	.
TGTGCCTCGTCATGGGGCGGTAATTCACCCCTCCACTTT	CASSWGGNSPLHF	.	TRBJ1-6	TRBV30	.
TGTGCTAGTGGTTTGCCTCGGAGCTATGGCTACACCTTC	CASGLPRSYGYTF	.	TRBJ1-2	TRBV12-5	.
TGTGCCTGGAGTCCCGGCAGGGCTGATGAAAAACTGTTTTTT	CAWSPGRADEKLFF	.	TRBJ1-4	TRBV30	.
TGTGCCAGCAGTTACTCAGGGGTGGAAGAGCAGTACTTC	CASSYSGVEEQYF	.	TRBJ2-7	TRBV6-6	.
TGCGCCAGCAGCGCAGACGGGGTTACTGGAAACACCATATATTTT	CASSADGVTGNTIYF	.	TRBJ1-3	TRBV5-1	.
TGTGCCAGCAGCCAAGATTATGAGGCCGAAGCTTTCTTT	CASSQDYEAEAFF	.	TRBJ1-1	TRBV3-1/TRBV3-2	.
TGCGCCAGCAGCCAAGATTCAAGCGGGTATAATGGCTACACCTTC	CASSQDSSGYNGYTF	.	TRBJ1-2	TRBV4-1	.
TGCGCCAGCAGCCCCGGGAGAGGGTTACCTAACTATGGCTACACCTTC	CASSPGRGLPNYGYTF	.	TRBJ1-2	TRBV5-1	.
TGTGCCAGCAGTGATGACCGGACAGGGGGAGTCTATGGCTACACCTTC	CASSDDRTGGVYGYTF	TRBD1	TRBJ1-2	TRBV25-1	.
TGTGCCAGCAGCTTAGCCGGGCGCGGGGGCTACAATGAGCAGTTCTTC	CASSLAGRGGYNEQFF	TRBD2	TRBJ2-1	TRBV7-9	.
TGCGCCAGCATGGGGAGAACTAGCGGGGGGCTAAACACCGGGGAGCTGTTTTTT	CASMGRTSGGLNTGELFF	TRBD2	TRBJ2-2	TRBV5-1	.
TGTGCCAGCAGCCCAGGGGCGAGCGGGGGACAAGAGACCCAGTACTTC	CASSPGASGGQETQYF	TRBD2	TRBJ2-5	TRBV6-6	once
TGTGCCAGCAGAAGGACAGGGTTGGATGAGCAGTTCTTC	CASRRTGLDEQFF	TRBD1	TRBJ2-1	TRBV13	.
TGTGCCAGCAGTGAAACAGGCGGGGACGGCGAGACCCAGTACTTC	CASSETGGDGETQYF	.	TRBJ2-5	TRBV6-1	.
TGCGCCAGCAGCCAAGACTGGACAGGGGGCGATGGCTACACCTTC	CASSQDWTGGDGYTF	TRBD1	TRBJ1-2	TRBV4-1	.
TGTGCCAGCAGTGATTCAGGGGGCTTGGGGAACACTGAAGCTTTCTTT	CASSDSGGLGNTEAFF	TRBD1	TRBJ1-1	TRBV6-4	.
TGTGCCACCAGTGACCGCAGGGCAGACACAGATACGCAGTATTTT	CATSDRRADTDTQYF	.	TRBJ2-3	TRBV24-1	.
TGTGCCAGTAGTATAGTGGGAGGAGGACAGGGAAGTGGCTACACCTTC	CASSIVGGGQGSGYTF	TRBD1	TRBJ1-2	TRBV19	.
TGTGCCAGCACGGGGGGGATCGGCACAGATACGCAGTATTTT	CASTGGIGTDTQYF	TRBD2	TRBJ2-3	TRBV2	.
TGTGCCTGGAGGGAGATAGGGAGGGGCAATCAGCCCCAGCATTTT	CAWREIGRGNQPQHF	.	TRBJ1-5	TRBV30	.
TGCGCCAGCAGCTTCGACAGGGGGGACACCGGGGAGCTGTTTTTT	CASSFDRGDTGELFF	TRBD1	TRBJ2-2	TRBV5-1	.
TGCAGCGTTGGTGCGGGGGAAGATAGTGAGCAGTTCTTC	CSVGAGEDSEQFF	TRBD2	TRBJ2-1	TRBV29-1	.
TGTGCCAGCAGCTTCGGGACAGGTGGCCAGCCCCAGCATTTT	CASSFGTGGQPQHF	TRBD1	TRBJ1-5	TRBV5-6	.
TGTGCCAGCAGCCAAGGAAGTCACGGGGGGGCCGACGAGCAGTACTTC	CASSQGSHGGADEQYF	TRBD2	TRBJ2-7	TRBV4-2	.
TGTGCCAGCAGCCCCGGGACAGGGAGTAACACCGGGGAGCTGTTTTTT	CASSPGTGSNTGELFF	TRBD1	TRBJ2-2	TRBV6-2/TRBV6-3	.
TGTGCCAGCAGTGACAGGTGGAATCAGCCCCAGCATTTT	CASSDRWNQPQHF	.	TRBJ1-5	TRBV28	.
TGTGCCAGCAGCCCCGGGTTGGGGGGACTCCACTTT	CASSPGLGGLHF	.	TRBJ1-6	TRBV7-9	.
TGTGCCAGCAGCTTGGAGACAGCCTTCCAAGAGACCCAGTACTTC	CASSLETAFQETQYF	.	TRBJ2-5	TRBV5-4	.
TGTGCCAGCAGCTTTACAGGGGTCTCCTACGAGCAGTACTTC	CASSFTGVSYEQYF	TRBD1	TRBJ2-7	TRBV11-2	.
TGTGCCAGCGGGTACAGGGATGCTGGAAACACCATATATTTT	CASGYRDAGNTIYF	.	TRBJ1-3	TRBV6-5	.
TGTGCCAGCAGCCCGACAGACCCAAATCAGCCCCAGCATTTT	CASSPTDPNQPQHF	.	TRBJ1-5	TRBV7-9	.
TGTGCCAGCTCCGGGACAGGGGTGGAACAGCCCCAGCATTTT	CASSGTGVEQPQHF	TRBD1	TRBJ1-5	TRBV18	.